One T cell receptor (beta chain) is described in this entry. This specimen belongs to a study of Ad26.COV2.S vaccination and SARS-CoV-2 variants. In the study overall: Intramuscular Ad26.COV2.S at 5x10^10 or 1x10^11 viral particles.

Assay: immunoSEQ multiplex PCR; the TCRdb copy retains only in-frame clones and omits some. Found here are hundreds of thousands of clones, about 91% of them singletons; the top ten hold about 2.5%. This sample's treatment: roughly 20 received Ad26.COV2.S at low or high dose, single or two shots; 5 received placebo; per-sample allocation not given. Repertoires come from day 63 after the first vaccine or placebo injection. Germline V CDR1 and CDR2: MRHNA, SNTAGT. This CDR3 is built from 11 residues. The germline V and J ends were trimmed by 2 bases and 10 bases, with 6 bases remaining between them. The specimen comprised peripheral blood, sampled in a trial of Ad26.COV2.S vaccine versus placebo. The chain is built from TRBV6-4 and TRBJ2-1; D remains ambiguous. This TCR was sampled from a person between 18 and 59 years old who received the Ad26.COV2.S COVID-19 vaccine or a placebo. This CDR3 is CASSDLGEQFF. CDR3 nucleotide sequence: TGTGCCAGCAGTGACCTGGGAGAGCAGTTCTTC.